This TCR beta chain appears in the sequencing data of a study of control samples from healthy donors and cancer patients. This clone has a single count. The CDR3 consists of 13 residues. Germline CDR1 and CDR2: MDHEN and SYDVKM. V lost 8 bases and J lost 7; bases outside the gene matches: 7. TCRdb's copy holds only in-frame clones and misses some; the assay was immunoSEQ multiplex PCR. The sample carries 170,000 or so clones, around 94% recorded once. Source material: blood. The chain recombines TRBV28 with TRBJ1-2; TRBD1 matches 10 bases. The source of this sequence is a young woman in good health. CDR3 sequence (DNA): TGTGCCAGCTCCGACAGGGGGCACCGTGGCTACACCTTC. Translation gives CASSDRGHRGYTF.